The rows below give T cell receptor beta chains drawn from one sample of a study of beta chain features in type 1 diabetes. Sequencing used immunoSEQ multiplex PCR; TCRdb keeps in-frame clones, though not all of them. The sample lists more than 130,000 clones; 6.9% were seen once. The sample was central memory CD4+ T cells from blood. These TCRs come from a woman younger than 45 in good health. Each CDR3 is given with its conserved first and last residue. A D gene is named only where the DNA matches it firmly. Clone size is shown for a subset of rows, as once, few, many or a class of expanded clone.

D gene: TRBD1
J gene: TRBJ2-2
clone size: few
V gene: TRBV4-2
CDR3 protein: CASSQETGLPGELFF
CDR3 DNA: TGTGCCAGCAGCCAAGAGACAGGGCTGCCCGGGGAGCTGTTTTTT

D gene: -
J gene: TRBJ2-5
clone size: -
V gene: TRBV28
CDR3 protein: CASSKRALEETQYF
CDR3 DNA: TGTGCCAGCAGTAAGCGGGCGTTGGAAGAGACCCAGTACTTC

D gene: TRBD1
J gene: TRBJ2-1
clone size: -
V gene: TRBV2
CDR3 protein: CASKRQGTYNEQFF
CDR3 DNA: TGTGCCAGCAAACGACAGGGAACCTACAATGAGCAGTTCTTC

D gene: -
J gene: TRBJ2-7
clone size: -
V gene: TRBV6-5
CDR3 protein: CAARSGLGTYEQYF
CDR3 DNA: TGTGCCGCCCGTTCCGGACTGGGGACCTACGAGCAGTACTTC

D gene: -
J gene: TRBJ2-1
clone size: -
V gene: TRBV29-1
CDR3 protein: CSVKTGSRGEQFF
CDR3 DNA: TGCAGCGTTAAAACTGGTAGTCGGGGTGAGCAGTTCTTC

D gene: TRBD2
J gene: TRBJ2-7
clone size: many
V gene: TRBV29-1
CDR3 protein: CSVSGTSGRGTYEQYF
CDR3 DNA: TGCAGCGTGTCCGGGACTAGCGGGAGAGGGACCTACGAGCAGTACTTC

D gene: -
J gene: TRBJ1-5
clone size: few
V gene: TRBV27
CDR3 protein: CASSLWATDQPQHF
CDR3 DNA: TGTGCCAGCAGTTTATGGGCAACCGATCAGCCCCAGCATTTT

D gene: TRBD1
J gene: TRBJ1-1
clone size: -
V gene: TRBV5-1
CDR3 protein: CASSPGQGPVTEAFF
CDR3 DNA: TGCGCCAGCAGCCCGGGACAGGGTCCCGTCACTGAAGCTTTCTTT

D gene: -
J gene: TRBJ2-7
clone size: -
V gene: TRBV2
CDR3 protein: CASSRRLTGEQYF
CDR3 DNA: TGTGCCAGCAGTCGGCGGTTGACGGGCGAGCAGTACTTC

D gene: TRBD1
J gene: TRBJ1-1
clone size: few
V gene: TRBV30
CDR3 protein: CAWKHPGGADTEAFF
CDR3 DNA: TGTGCCTGGAAGCATCCAGGGGGCGCGGACACTGAAGCTTTCTTT

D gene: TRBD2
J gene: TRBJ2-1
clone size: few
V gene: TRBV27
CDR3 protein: CASSSQMTSGSFGEQFF
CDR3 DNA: TGTGCCAGCAGTTCCCAAATGACTAGCGGGAGTTTCGGTGAGCAGTTCTTC

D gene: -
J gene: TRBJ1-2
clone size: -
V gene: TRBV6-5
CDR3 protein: CASSYQVTGGYGYTF
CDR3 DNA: TGTGCCAGCAGTTACCAAGTGACGGGGGGCTATGGCTACACCTTC

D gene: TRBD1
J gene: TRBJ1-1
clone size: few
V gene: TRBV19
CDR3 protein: CASQTTYTGGLRAFF
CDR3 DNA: TGTGCCAGCCAAACCACTTACACAGGGGGCCTTAGAGCTTTCTTT

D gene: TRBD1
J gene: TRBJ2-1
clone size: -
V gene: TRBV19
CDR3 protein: CASSTRWTGDNEQFF
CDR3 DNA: TGTGCCAGTAGTACCCGGTGGACAGGAGACAATGAGCAGTTCTTC

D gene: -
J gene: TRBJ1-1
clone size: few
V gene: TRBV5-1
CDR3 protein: CASSSDILNTEAFF
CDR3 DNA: TGCGCCAGCAGTTCGGACATCTTGAACACTGAAGCTTTCTTT

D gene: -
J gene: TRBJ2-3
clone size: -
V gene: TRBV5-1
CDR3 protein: CASSLVSGTDTQYF
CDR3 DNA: TGCGCCAGCAGCTTGGTCAGCGGTACAGATACGCAGTATTTT

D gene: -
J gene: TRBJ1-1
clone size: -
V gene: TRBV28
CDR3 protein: CASSYRVNTEAFF
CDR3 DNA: TGTGCCAGCAGTTACCGGGTTAACACTGAAGCTTTCTTT

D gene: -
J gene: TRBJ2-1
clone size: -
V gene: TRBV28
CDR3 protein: CASSFSPGIGSSYNEQFF
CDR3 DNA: TGTGCCAGCAGTTTTTCGCCAGGGATCGGGAGCTCCTACAATGAGCAGTTCTTC

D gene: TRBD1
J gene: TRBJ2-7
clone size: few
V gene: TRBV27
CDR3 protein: CASSLDRGPPIGTYEQYF
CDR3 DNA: TGTGCCAGCAGTTTGGACAGGGGGCCACCCATAGGGACCTACGAGCAGTACTTC

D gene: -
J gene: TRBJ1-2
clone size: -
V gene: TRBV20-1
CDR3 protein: CSALENYGYTF
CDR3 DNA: TGCAGTGCCTTAGAAAACTATGGCTACACCTTC

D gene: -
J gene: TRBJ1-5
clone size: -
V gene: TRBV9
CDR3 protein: CASSVGFGDQPQHF
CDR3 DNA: TGTGCCAGCAGCGTAGGGTTCGGGGATCAGCCCCAGCATTTT

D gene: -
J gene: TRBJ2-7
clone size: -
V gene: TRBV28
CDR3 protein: CASTVPPYEQYF
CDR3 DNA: TGTGCCAGCACGGTGCCCCCCTACGAGCAGTACTTC

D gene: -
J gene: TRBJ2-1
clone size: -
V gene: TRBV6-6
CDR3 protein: CASSPYRDNEQFF
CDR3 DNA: TGTGCCAGCAGCCCTTACAGGGACAATGAGCAGTTCTTC

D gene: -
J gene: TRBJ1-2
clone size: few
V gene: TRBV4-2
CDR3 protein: CASSQDIGGGGSYGYTF
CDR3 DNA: TGTGCCAGCAGCCAAGATATAGGGGGGGGCGGCAGCTATGGCTACACCTTC

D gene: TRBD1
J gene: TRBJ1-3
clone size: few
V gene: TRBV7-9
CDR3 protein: CASSPRQGRENTIYF
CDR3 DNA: TGTGCCAGCAGCCCCAGACAGGGTCGGGAAAACACCATATATTTT

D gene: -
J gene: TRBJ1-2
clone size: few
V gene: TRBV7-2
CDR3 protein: CASSLDAAVSGYTF
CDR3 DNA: TGTGCCAGCAGCTTAGATGCGGCAGTGAGTGGCTACACCTTC

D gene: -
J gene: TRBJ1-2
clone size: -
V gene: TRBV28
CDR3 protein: CASSPAGSHYGYTF
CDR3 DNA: TGTGCCAGCAGTCCCGCGGGATCTCACTATGGCTACACCTTC

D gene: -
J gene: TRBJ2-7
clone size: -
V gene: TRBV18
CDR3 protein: CASSPSGSYEQYF
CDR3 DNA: TGTGCCAGCTCACCGAGCGGCTCCTACGAGCAGTACTTC

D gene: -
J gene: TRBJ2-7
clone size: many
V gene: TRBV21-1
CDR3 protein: CASSTCSYEQYF
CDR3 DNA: TGTGCCAGCAGCACATGTTCCTACGAGCAGTACTTC

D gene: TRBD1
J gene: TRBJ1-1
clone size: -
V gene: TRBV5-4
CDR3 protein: CASSHMGQGGTEAFF
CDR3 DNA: TGTGCCAGCAGCCACATGGGACAGGGGGGGACTGAAGCTTTCTTT

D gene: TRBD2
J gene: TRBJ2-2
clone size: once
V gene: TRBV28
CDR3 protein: CASSLSAWVAGGTGELFF
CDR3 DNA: TGTGCCAGCAGTTTATCGGCTTGGGTAGCGGGAGGCACCGGGGAGCTGTTTTTT

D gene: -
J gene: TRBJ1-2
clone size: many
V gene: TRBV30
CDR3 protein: CAWRRAGYGYTF
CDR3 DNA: TGTGCCTGGAGGAGGGCAGGCTATGGCTACACCTTC

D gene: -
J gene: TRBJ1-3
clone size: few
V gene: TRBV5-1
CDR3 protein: CASSLDGETGNTIYF
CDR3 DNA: TGCGCCAGCAGCTTGGACGGGGAAACTGGAAACACCATATATTTT

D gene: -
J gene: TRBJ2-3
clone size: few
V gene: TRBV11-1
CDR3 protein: CASSRTAESTDTQYF
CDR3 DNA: TGTGCCAGCAGCCGCACGGCGGAAAGCACAGATACGCAGTATTTT

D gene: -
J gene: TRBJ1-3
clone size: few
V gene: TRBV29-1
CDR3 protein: CSVRRGTGNTIYF
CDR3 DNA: TGCAGCGTTCGAAGGGGGACTGGAAACACCATATATTTT

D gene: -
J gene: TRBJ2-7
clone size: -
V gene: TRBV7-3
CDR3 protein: CASSFARGNEQYF
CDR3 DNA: TGTGCCAGCAGCTTCGCCAGGGGAAACGAGCAGTACTTC

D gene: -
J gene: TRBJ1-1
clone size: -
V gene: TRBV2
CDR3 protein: CASSLKGVAEAFF
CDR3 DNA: TGTGCCAGCAGTTTAAAAGGGGTAGCTGAAGCTTTCTTT

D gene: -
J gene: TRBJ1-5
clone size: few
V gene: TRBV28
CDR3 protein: CASSLEGARNQPQHF
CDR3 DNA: TGTGCCAGCAGTTTAGAAGGGGCCAGAAATCAGCCCCAGCATTTT

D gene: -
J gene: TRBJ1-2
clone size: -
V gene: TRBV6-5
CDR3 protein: CASSPSRENYGYTF
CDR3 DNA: TGTGCCAGCAGTCCGTCAAGGGAGAACTATGGCTACACCTTC

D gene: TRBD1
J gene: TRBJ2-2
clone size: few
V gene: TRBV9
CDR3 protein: CASSPGQGEPGELFF
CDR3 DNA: TGTGCCAGCAGCCCGGGACAGGGAGAGCCCGGGGAGCTGTTTTTT

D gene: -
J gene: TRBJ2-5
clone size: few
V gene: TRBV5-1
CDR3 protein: CASSLSPGDGETQYF
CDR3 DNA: TGCGCCAGCAGCCTATCCCCGGGAGATGGAGAGACCCAGTACTTC

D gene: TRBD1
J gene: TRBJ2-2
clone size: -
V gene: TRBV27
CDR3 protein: CASSLWGLGQGNTGELFF
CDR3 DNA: TGTGCCAGCAGTTTATGGGGGCTGGGACAGGGAAACACCGGGGAGCTGTTTTTT

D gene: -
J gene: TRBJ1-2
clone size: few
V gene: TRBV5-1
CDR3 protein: CASSGAGLANYGYTF
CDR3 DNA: TGCGCCAGCAGCGGGGCAGGGTTGGCTAACTATGGCTACACCTTC